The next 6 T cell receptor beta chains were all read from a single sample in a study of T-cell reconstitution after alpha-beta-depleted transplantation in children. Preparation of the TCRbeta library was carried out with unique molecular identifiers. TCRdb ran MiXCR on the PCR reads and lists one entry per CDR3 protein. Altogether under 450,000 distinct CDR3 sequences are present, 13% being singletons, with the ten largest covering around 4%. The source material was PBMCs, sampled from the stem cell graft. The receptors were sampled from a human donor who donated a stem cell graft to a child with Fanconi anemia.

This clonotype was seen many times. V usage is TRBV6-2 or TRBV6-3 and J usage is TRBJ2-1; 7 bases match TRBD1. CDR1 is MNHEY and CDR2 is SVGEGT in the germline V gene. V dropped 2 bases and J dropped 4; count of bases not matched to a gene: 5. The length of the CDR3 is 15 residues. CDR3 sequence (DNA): TGTGCCAGCAGTTACGAGGGACAGAAATACAATGAGCAGTTCTTC. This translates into CASSYEGQKYNEQFF.

CDR3 protein: CASSLGGGAGTAYGYTF. The CDR3 DNA is TGTGCCAGCAGTTTAGGTGGGGGCGCCGGGACTGCCTATGGCTACACCTTC. This rearrangement joins TRBV28 to TRBJ1-2, with D tentatively TRBD1 (6 bases). The V gene lost 2 bases and the J gene lost 4 bases, with 20 bases spanning the gap. Germline CDR1 MDHEN, CDR2 SYDVKM. The CDR3 loop spans 17 amino acids.

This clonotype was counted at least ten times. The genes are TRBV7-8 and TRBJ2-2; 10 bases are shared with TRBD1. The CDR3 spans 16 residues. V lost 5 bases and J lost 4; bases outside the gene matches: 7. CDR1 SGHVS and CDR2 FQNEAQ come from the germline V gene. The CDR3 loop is CASSRTGTGATGELFF. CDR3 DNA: TGTGCCAGCAGCCGAACCGGGACAGGGGCCACCGGGGAGCTGTTTTTT.

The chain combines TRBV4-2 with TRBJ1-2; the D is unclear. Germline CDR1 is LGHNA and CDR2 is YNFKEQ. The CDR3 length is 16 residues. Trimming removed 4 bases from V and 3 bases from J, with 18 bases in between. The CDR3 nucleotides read TGTGCCAGCAGCCCAGATACGGGGAACCTCTACTATGGCTACACCTTC. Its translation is CASSPDTGNLYYGYTF.

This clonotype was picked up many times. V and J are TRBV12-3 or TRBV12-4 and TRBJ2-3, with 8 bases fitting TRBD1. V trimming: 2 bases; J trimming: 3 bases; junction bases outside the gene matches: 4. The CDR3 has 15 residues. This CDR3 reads CASSLQGARTDTQYF. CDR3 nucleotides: TGTGCCAGCAGTTTACAGGGGGCGCGTACAGATACGCAGTATTTT.

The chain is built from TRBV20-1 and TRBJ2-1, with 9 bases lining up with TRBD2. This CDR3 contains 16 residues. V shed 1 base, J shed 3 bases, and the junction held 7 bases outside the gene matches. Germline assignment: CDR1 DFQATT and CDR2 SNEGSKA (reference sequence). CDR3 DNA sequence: TGCAGTGCTAGAGTGGCTAGCGGGGATTACTACAATGAGCAGTTCTTC. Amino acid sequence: CSARVASGDYYNEQFF.